This T cell receptor (beta chain) comes out of a study of T cell repertoires in cytomegalovirus infection. Study context: Indications of both CMV infection and matching HLA type were provided by public TCR beta signatures.

Germline V CDR1 and CDR2: SGHVS, FNYEAQ. This CDR3 spans 15 amino acids. TCRdb reanalysed the reads using MiXCR and keeps one entry per CDR3 protein. The sample contains more than 250,000 distinct CDR3 sequences, roughly 25% of which appear only once. With respect to this clonotype: Its antigen is currently unknown. Given a much more abundant clone one base away, this may be a read error.

The starting material was cultured PBMCs, obtained from culture after CMV antigen stimulation. The receptor was derived from a human donor in good health (CMV status not recorded). Some clones in this sample may be carry-over from other donors' samples. This rearrangement joins TRBV7-6 to TRBJ1-1; D gene unclear. The CDR3 protein is CDSSLIQRGSTEAFF. The CDR3 DNA reads as TGTGACAGCAGCTTAATTCAACGGGGTAGCACTGAAGCTTTCTTT.